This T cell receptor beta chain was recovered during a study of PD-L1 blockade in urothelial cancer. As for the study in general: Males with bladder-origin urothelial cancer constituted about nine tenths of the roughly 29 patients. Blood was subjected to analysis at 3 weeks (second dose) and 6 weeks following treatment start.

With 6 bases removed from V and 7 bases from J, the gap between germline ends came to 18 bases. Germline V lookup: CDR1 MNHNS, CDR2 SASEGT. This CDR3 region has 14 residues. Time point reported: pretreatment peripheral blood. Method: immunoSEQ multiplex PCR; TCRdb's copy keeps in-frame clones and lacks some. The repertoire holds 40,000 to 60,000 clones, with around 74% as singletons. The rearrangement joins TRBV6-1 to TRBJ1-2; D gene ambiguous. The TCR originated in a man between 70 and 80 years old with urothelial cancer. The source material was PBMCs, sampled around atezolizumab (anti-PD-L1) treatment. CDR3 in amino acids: CASSDEGWAGGYTF. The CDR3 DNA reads TGTGCCAGCAGCGATGAGGGTTGGGCGGGTGGCTACACCTTC.